The 2 T cell receptor beta chains reported below all come from one sample, sequenced in a study of regulatory T cells in long-lasting Graves disease. According to the study, TCR beta libraries were built with iRepertoire HTBI primers and CDR3-region Arm-PCR. A single record per CDR3 protein comes from TCRdb applying MiXCR to the multiplex PCR reads. Of approximately 400,000 distinct CDR3 sequences in the sample, 14% to 15% are singletons; the top ten hold approximately 16%. The sample's time point: newly diagnosed GD, antithyroid drugs for less than 3 months. RNA extracted from PBMCs served as the sequencing template. These sequences were also reported in another study, on T cells in Graves' hyperthyroidism and ophthalmopathy.

Specimen: peripheral blood mononuclear cells (PBMCs), collected at new diagnosis, from a patient treated with antithyroid drugs. These receptors were obtained from a woman aged 30 to 39 with Graves disease.

This clonotype was picked up many times. The V gene is TRBV5-1, the J gene TRBJ1-1, with 9 bases that match TRBD1. The CDR3 is made up of 14 amino acids. Germline V gives CDR1 SGHRS, CDR2 YFSETQ. The J segment lost 8 bases and the V segment lost 4 bases, leaving 9 bases of the junction unmatched. CDR3 amino acids: CASSLGTGNIEAFF. The CDR3 DNA reads TGCGCCAGCAGCCTAGGGACAGGGAATATCGAAGCTTTCTTT.

This clonotype came up a few times. The chain joins TRBV19 to TRBJ1-2, with D maybe TRBD1 (6 bases). The V and J ends lost 3 bases and 2 bases respectively, with 10 bases between them. This CDR3 spans 14 amino acids. CDR1 is LNHDA and CDR2 is SQIVND in the germline V gene (reference sequence). CDR3 residues: CASSMAGGNYGYTF. In nucleotides, the CDR3 is TGTGCCAGTAGTATGGCCGGGGGCAACTATGGCTACACCTTC.